These T cell receptor beta chains were read from a single sample in a study of Ad26.COV2.S vaccination and SARS-CoV-2 variants. The method was immunoSEQ multiplex PCR; TCRdb's version includes in-frame clones alone and lacks a portion of them. The profile shows about 400,000 clones, more than 85% of them singletons. Here the sequenced sample was peripheral blood, taken in a trial of Ad26.COV2.S vaccine versus placebo. The origin of the receptors is a person aged 18-65 years who received the Ad26.COV2.S COVID-19 vaccine or a placebo. Each CDR3 is given without its conserved first and last residue. The order of the fields is CDR3 protein, D gene, V gene. A D gene is named only where the DNA matches it firmly.

ASSDRVEQY,TRBD1,TRBV5-5
ASSERLQGAGVDYGYT,-,TRBV6-1
ASSLVGGPLEKLF,-,TRBV7-9
ASSDPEYTEAF,-,TRBV5-1
ASSLVLGGGLGEQF,TRBD2,TRBV11-2
ASSQVARVGNTIY,-,TRBV4-1
ASSQGQNTEAF,-,TRBV3-1/TRBV3-2
ASSLVGGSMSRQPQH,-,TRBV5-6
ASSVSPGSYNEQF,-,TRBV9
ASRATGNQPQH,-,TRBV6-5
AWSPLNSGNTIY,-,TRBV30
ASSLVPGQPQH,-,TRBV7-8
ASSQNGRGRRGEQF,TRBD2,TRBV3-1/TRBV3-2
ASSSRRDLDSPLH,-,TRBV7-9
ASSLLAGGRF,TRBD2,TRBV7-2
ATSSGGRTEAF,-,TRBV15
ASRPWSGRGSEGYT,TRBD1,TRBV7-9
ASSLRQGRTGNTIY,TRBD1,TRBV5-6
ASSRPGANYGYT,-,TRBV3-1/TRBV3-2
ASSLARGMNTEAF,-,TRBV5-1
SARGAF,-,TRBV20-1
ASTRTGSDTQY,TRBD1,TRBV10-1
ASSPRQALSYEQY,-,TRBV18
ASSLVRYQETQY,-,TRBV7-2
ASSLWGYGANVLT,-,TRBV5-5
ASSVRGAGGRDTQY,TRBD2,TRBV9
ASSQRQGTNEKLF,TRBD1,TRBV4-1